There are a few counts of the clone carrying this T cell receptor (beta chain). CDR1 is SQVTM, CDR2 ANQGSEA, per germline. The CDR3 contains 15 residues. V gave up 6 bases and J gave up 0 bases; unmatched junction bases: 6. Combining a sample-barcoded 5' primer with a J-beta primer mix, a second PCR ran for about 6 to 12 cycles. Using its own MiXCR run on the 5' RACE reads, TCRdb lists one record per CDR3 protein. Found here are nearly 800,000 distinct CDR3 sequences, more than 55% of them singletons; the top ten hold roughly 25%. The data are from a study of blood T cells in healthy people across ages.

The TCR sequence derives from a man between 35 and 55 years old in good health. The sample taken for sequencing was blood. V is TRBV29-1 and J is TRBJ2-1; 9 bases are a match to TRBD1. Written as DNA, the CDR3 is TGCAGCGTCCAGGGGACAGGGAGCTCCTACAATGAGCAGTTCTTC. Amino acid sequence: CSVQGTGSSYNEQFF.